The clone carrying this T cell receptor beta chain came up a few times. Its antigen is not identified. This entry is derived from a study of cytomegalovirus exposure and HLA in healthy donors. Study-level points and caveats: Researchers counted around 180 TCR beta chains as cytomegalovirus-associated. A few of the chains that were CMV-associated were confirmed in vitro to be specific for CMV antigens.

Donors had nominal health at sampling but likely had unrecorded immune exposures. The CDR3 is 13 residues long. CDR1 KGHSH and CDR2 LQKENI come from the germline V gene. The V gene lost 4 bases and the J gene lost 0 bases, with 5 bases spanning the gap. Both 60 Vbeta primers and 13 Jbeta primers went into the PCR. This table comes from immunoSEQ multiplex PCR, and its TCRdb copy is limited to in-frame clones, with some not included. Of 150,000 to 200,000 clones listed, 81% are singletons. This receptor was identified in a man younger than 35 in good health and CMV-seronegative. The rearrangement uses TRBV18 and TRBJ2-3; D unclear. The sequencing input was PBMCs. The CDR3 DNA reads TGTGCCAGCTCACTCGGTAGCACAGATACGCAGTATTTT. Translation gives CASSLGSTDTQYF.